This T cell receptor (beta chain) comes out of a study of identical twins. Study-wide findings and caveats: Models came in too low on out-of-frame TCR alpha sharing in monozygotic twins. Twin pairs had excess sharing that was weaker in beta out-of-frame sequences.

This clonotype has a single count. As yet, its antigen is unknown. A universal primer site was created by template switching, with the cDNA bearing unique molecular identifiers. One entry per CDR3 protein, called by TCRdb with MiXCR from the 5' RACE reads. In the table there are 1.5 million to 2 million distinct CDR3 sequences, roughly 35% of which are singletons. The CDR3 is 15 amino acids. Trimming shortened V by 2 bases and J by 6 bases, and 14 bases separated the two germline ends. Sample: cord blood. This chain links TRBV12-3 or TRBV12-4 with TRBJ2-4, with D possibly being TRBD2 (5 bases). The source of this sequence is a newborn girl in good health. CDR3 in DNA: TGTGCCAGCAGTTTATTAGAGGGAGATGGAAACATTCAGTACTTC. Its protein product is CASSLLEGDGNIQYF.